This T cell receptor (beta chain) was recorded in a study of T-cell reconstitution after alpha-beta-depleted transplantation in children. This sample's TCRbeta library carried unique molecular identifier barcodes. TCRdb called the PCR reads again in MiXCR, with one record for every CDR3 protein. The sample includes roughly 300,000 distinct CDR3 sequences, 10% seen only once; the top ten take 2% to 3%. The CDR3 sequence is 18 residues long. Trimming shortened V by 5 bases and J by 0 bases, and 20 bases separated the two germline ends. CDR1 is SGHTA, CDR2 FQGNSA, per germline. The sample consisted of PBMCs from the stem cell graft donor, taken from the stem cell graft. The source of this sequence is a human donor who donated a stem cell graft to a child with acute lymphoblastic leukemia. This sequence joins TRBV7-2 and TRBJ2-1, with TRBD1 as a possible D gene (6 bases). CDR3 sequence (DNA): TGTGCCAGCAGCCCTAGCCCCTACAGGGTCAGCTCCTACAATGAGCAGTTCTTC. Protein: CASSPSPYRVSSYNEQFF.